A selection of T cell receptor beta chains follows, all from one sample in a study of technical replicates of blood from a handful of donors. Clones were read by immunoSEQ multiplex PCR, and TCRdb kept only the in-frame ones, dropping some. Of fewer than 100,000 clones in the sample, about nine tenths are singletons; the top ten hold approximately 0.3%. What was sequenced was T cells isolated from PBMCs. The receptor source for this set is a human donor in good health. Both conserved end residues are part of each CDR3. Each record gives: V gene, clone size, D gene, J gene, CDR3 protein, CDR3 DNA. The D gene is left open where the match is weak. Rows give clone size only sometimes, using once, few, many, or a class for an expanded clone.

v_call: TRBV7-9; clone_size: few; d_call: NA; j_call: TRBJ2-2; cdr3_aa: CASSPSLSTGELFF; cdr3_nt: TGTGCCAGCAGCCCTTCTCTCAGCACCGGGGAGCTGTTTTTT
v_call: TRBV18; clone_size: NA; d_call: NA; j_call: TRBJ2-7; cdr3_aa: CASSPPGRGNTKEQYF; cdr3_nt: TGTGCCAGCTCACCACCGGGAAGAGGGAATACTAAGGAGCAGTACTTC
v_call: TRBV9; clone_size: once; d_call: TRBD2; j_call: TRBJ2-5; cdr3_aa: CASSGETSGGQETQYF; cdr3_nt: TGTGCCAGCAGCGGAGAGACTAGCGGGGGACAAGAGACCCAGTACTTC
v_call: TRBV19; clone_size: NA; d_call: NA; j_call: TRBJ2-7; cdr3_aa: CASSFRDTAEQYF; cdr3_nt: TGTGCCAGTAGTTTCCGGGACACTGCCGAGCAGTACTTC
v_call: TRBV7-8; clone_size: NA; d_call: TRBD1; j_call: TRBJ1-2; cdr3_aa: CASSTRTGRLHYGYTF; cdr3_nt: TGTGCCAGCAGCACCCGGACAGGGAGGCTCCACTATGGCTACACCTTC
v_call: TRBV5-6; clone_size: NA; d_call: NA; j_call: TRBJ1-4; cdr3_aa: CASSWGGGANEKLFF; cdr3_nt: TGTGCCAGCAGCTGGGGCGGCGGAGCTAATGAAAAACTGTTTTTT
v_call: TRBV10-1; clone_size: NA; d_call: TRBD1; j_call: TRBJ2-3; cdr3_aa: CASSEGTDTDTQYF; cdr3_nt: TGCGCCAGCAGTGAGGGGACAGACACAGATACGCAGTATTTT
v_call: TRBV7-9; clone_size: NA; d_call: NA; j_call: TRBJ2-7; cdr3_aa: CASSVRGTYEQYF; cdr3_nt: TGTGCCAGCAGCGTTCGGGGGACCTACGAGCAGTACTTC
v_call: TRBV6-5; clone_size: NA; d_call: TRBD1; j_call: TRBJ1-2; cdr3_aa: CASSRTGGGYTF; cdr3_nt: TGTGCCAGCTCCCGGACAGGGGGCGGCTACACCTTC
v_call: TRBV28; clone_size: once; d_call: NA; j_call: TRBJ1-1; cdr3_aa: CASRLTRVTEAFF; cdr3_nt: TGTGCCAGCAGATTGACCAGGGTCACTGAAGCTTTCTTT
v_call: TRBV5-1; clone_size: NA; d_call: TRBD1; j_call: TRBJ1-2; cdr3_aa: CASRSTGPYGYTF; cdr3_nt: TGCGCCAGCAGGTCGACAGGGCCGTATGGCTACACCTTC
v_call: TRBV28; clone_size: NA; d_call: TRBD2; j_call: TRBJ2-7; cdr3_aa: CASSLLARGGYEQYF; cdr3_nt: TGTGCCAGCAGTTTATTAGCACGGGGGGGCTACGAGCAGTACTTC
v_call: TRBV13; clone_size: NA; d_call: TRBD2; j_call: TRBJ2-1; cdr3_aa: CASSLSAGLASNEQFF; cdr3_nt: TGTGCCAGCAGCTTGTCTGCGGGACTAGCGTCCAATGAGCAGTTCTTC
v_call: TRBV5-1; clone_size: NA; d_call: TRBD1; j_call: TRBJ1-3; cdr3_aa: CASRSDIRDSRVGDTIYF; cdr3_nt: TGCGCCAGCAGATCAGATATCCGGGACAGCCGTGTAGGGGACACCATATATTTT
v_call: TRBV27; clone_size: once; d_call: NA; j_call: TRBJ2-7; cdr3_aa: CASTTGGFYREQYF; cdr3_nt: TGTGCCAGCACCACCGGGGGTTTTTATCGCGAGCAGTACTTC
v_call: TRBV6-1; clone_size: NA; d_call: NA; j_call: TRBJ2-5; cdr3_aa: CASSALSSGQETQYF; cdr3_nt: TGTGCCAGCAGCGCACTTTCAAGCGGACAAGAGACCCAGTACTTC
v_call: TRBV7-2; clone_size: NA; d_call: NA; j_call: TRBJ1-1; cdr3_aa: CASSPRPGTEAFF; cdr3_nt: TGTGCCAGCAGTCCCAGACCGGGGACTGAAGCTTTCTTT
v_call: TRBV28; clone_size: NA; d_call: NA; j_call: TRBJ2-7; cdr3_aa: CASSLQGYEQYF; cdr3_nt: TGTGCCAGCAGTTTACAGGGATACGAGCAGTACTTC
v_call: TRBV7-9; clone_size: NA; d_call: NA; j_call: TRBJ1-5; cdr3_aa: CASSRTGGPNQPQHF; cdr3_nt: TGTGCCAGCAGCCGGACCGGGGGGCCCAATCAGCCCCAGCATTTT
v_call: TRBV7-8; clone_size: NA; d_call: TRBD2; j_call: TRBJ2-1; cdr3_aa: CASSLGTSGGRGQFF; cdr3_nt: TGTGCCAGCAGCCTCGGGACTAGCGGGGGGCGAGGGCAGTTCTTC
v_call: TRBV30; clone_size: NA; d_call: TRBD1; j_call: TRBJ2-2; cdr3_aa: CAWIHRGTGELFF; cdr3_nt: TGTGCCTGGATCCACAGGGGGACCGGGGAGCTGTTTTTT
v_call: TRBV11-2; clone_size: NA; d_call: TRBD2; j_call: TRBJ2-7; cdr3_aa: CASSLGGSSYEQYF; cdr3_nt: TGTGCCAGCAGCTTAGGCGGGAGCTCCTACGAGCAGTACTTC
v_call: TRBV7-6; clone_size: NA; d_call: NA; j_call: TRBJ2-2; cdr3_aa: CASKRLEGTGELFF; cdr3_nt: TGTGCCAGCAAGCGACTGGAGGGCACCGGGGAGCTGTTTTTT
v_call: TRBV11-2; clone_size: NA; d_call: TRBD1; j_call: TRBJ1-2; cdr3_aa: CASSLAPGTEYYGYTF; cdr3_nt: TGTGCCAGCAGCTTAGCTCCCGGGACAGAGTACTATGGCTACACCTTC
v_call: TRBV10-2; clone_size: NA; d_call: NA; j_call: TRBJ1-5; cdr3_aa: CASSQQGSNQPQHF; cdr3_nt: TGCGCCAGCAGTCAACAGGGTAGCAATCAGCCCCAGCATTTT
v_call: TRBV6-4; clone_size: NA; d_call: TRBD1; j_call: TRBJ1-1; cdr3_aa: CASSDGQGFEAFF; cdr3_nt: TGTGCCAGCAGTGATGGACAGGGTTTTGAAGCTTTCTTT
v_call: TRBV7-2; clone_size: NA; d_call: NA; j_call: TRBJ1-2; cdr3_aa: CASSPGRGYGYTF; cdr3_nt: TGTGCCAGCAGCCCCGGCCGCGGCTATGGCTACACCTTC
v_call: TRBV27; clone_size: NA; d_call: TRBD1; j_call: TRBJ1-1; cdr3_aa: CASSSPRDRAVNTEAFF; cdr3_nt: TGTGCCAGCAGTTCGCCCCGGGACAGAGCCGTGAACACTGAAGCTTTCTTT
v_call: TRBV19; clone_size: NA; d_call: NA; j_call: TRBJ2-6; cdr3_aa: CASSSDSGPHSGANVLTF; cdr3_nt: TGTGCCAGTAGTTCGGACTCCGGGCCCCACTCTGGGGCCAACGTCCTGACTTTC
v_call: TRBV27; clone_size: NA; d_call: TRBD1; j_call: TRBJ1-1; cdr3_aa: CASSPYRGYDTEAFF; cdr3_nt: TGTGCCAGCAGTCCATACAGGGGGTACGACACTGAAGCTTTCTTT
v_call: TRBV2; clone_size: NA; d_call: NA; j_call: TRBJ1-2; cdr3_aa: CASSVVLLSYGYTF; cdr3_nt: TGTGCCAGCAGTGTAGTCCTACTGAGCTATGGCTACACCTTC
v_call: TRBV6-5; clone_size: once; d_call: NA; j_call: TRBJ1-5; cdr3_aa: CASSPTGSGNQPQHF; cdr3_nt: TGTGCCAGCAGTCCTACAGGGAGTGGCAATCAGCCCCAGCATTTT
v_call: TRBV9; clone_size: NA; d_call: TRBD2; j_call: TRBJ2-1; cdr3_aa: CASSPSGIPNYNEQFF; cdr3_nt: TGTGCCAGCAGCCCGAGCGGGATCCCAAACTACAATGAGCAGTTCTTC
v_call: TRBV5-4; clone_size: NA; d_call: TRBD1; j_call: TRBJ1-1; cdr3_aa: CASSLDSGGTEAFF; cdr3_nt: TGTGCCAGCAGTCTAGATTCAGGGGGCACTGAAGCTTTCTTT
v_call: TRBV28; clone_size: NA; d_call: NA; j_call: TRBJ2-7; cdr3_aa: CASSLVPGYYEQYF; cdr3_nt: TGTGCCAGCAGTTTAGTTCCGGGGTACTACGAGCAGTACTTC
v_call: TRBV5-5; clone_size: NA; d_call: TRBD2; j_call: TRBJ2-5; cdr3_aa: CASSPGTSGGLQETQYF; cdr3_nt: TGTGCCAGCAGCCCTGGGACTAGCGGGGGGTTACAAGAGACCCAGTACTTC
v_call: TRBV11-2; clone_size: once; d_call: TRBD2; j_call: TRBJ2-7; cdr3_aa: CASSLTSGGAAWSYEQYF; cdr3_nt: TGTGCCAGCAGCTTAACTAGCGGGGGGGCCGCGTGGTCCTACGAGCAGTACTTC
v_call: TRBV10-2; clone_size: NA; d_call: NA; j_call: TRBJ1-2; cdr3_aa: CASRSTGVVLKAGDGYTF; cdr3_nt: TGCGCCAGCAGATCGACCGGGGTTGTTCTAAAGGCGGGTGACGGCTACACCTTC
v_call: TRBV7-9; clone_size: NA; d_call: TRBD2; j_call: TRBJ2-7; cdr3_aa: CASSPSQGGLEEQYF; cdr3_nt: TGTGCCAGCAGCCCCTCCCAAGGGGGACTAGAGGAGCAGTACTTC
v_call: TRBV7-8; clone_size: NA; d_call: TRBD1; j_call: TRBJ1-2; cdr3_aa: CASSLMTTGGGYGYTF; cdr3_nt: TGTGCCAGCAGCCTAATGACGACAGGGGGCGGGTATGGCTACACCTTC
v_call: TRBV29-1; clone_size: NA; d_call: NA; j_call: TRBJ2-3; cdr3_aa: CSVVPGHRTDTQYF; cdr3_nt: TGCAGCGTTGTACCGGGACATCGCACAGATACGCAGTATTTT
v_call: TRBV15; clone_size: NA; d_call: NA; j_call: TRBJ1-5; cdr3_aa: CATSRVSRQGMPQHF; cdr3_nt: TGTGCCACCAGCAGAGTTTCCCGGCAGGGGATGCCCCAGCATTTT
v_call: TRBV15; clone_size: NA; d_call: TRBD1; j_call: TRBJ2-3; cdr3_aa: CATSRRQGGTDTQYF; cdr3_nt: TGTGCCACCAGCCGCCGACAGGGTGGGACAGATACGCAGTATTTT
v_call: TRBV10-1; clone_size: NA; d_call: NA; j_call: TRBJ1-1; cdr3_aa: CASSQETYTEAFF; cdr3_nt: TGCGCCAGCAGTCAGGAAACATACACTGAAGCTTTCTTT
v_call: TRBV28; clone_size: NA; d_call: NA; j_call: TRBJ1-3; cdr3_aa: CASSEGTTHHTIYF; cdr3_nt: TGTGCCAGCAGTGAGGGGACAACTCACCACACCATATATTTT
v_call: TRBV5-7; clone_size: NA; d_call: TRBD1; j_call: TRBJ2-3; cdr3_aa: CASSSRGDRATDTQYF; cdr3_nt: TGTGCCAGCAGCTCGAGGGGAGACAGGGCCACAGATACGCAGTATTTT
v_call: TRBV11-2; clone_size: NA; d_call: NA; j_call: TRBJ1-2; cdr3_aa: CASSLPTDGYTF; cdr3_nt: TGTGCCAGCAGCTTGCCGACAGATGGCTACACCTTC
v_call: TRBV5-6; clone_size: NA; d_call: TRBD1; j_call: TRBJ1-2; cdr3_aa: CASSLQGGYTF; cdr3_nt: TGTGCCAGCAGCTTACAGGGGGGCTACACCTTC
v_call: TRBV7-8; clone_size: NA; d_call: NA; j_call: TRBJ2-7; cdr3_aa: CASSLDSPYEQYF; cdr3_nt: TGTGCCAGCAGCTTGGACAGCCCCTACGAGCAGTACTTC
v_call: TRBV11-3; clone_size: NA; d_call: NA; j_call: TRBJ2-7; cdr3_aa: CASSPTSGTGLYEQYF; cdr3_nt: TGTGCCAGCAGTCCAACCTCCGGGACTGGACTCTACGAGCAGTACTTC
v_call: TRBV27; clone_size: NA; d_call: NA; j_call: TRBJ1-5; cdr3_aa: CASTLYGGHNQPQHF; cdr3_nt: TGTGCCAGCACGCTGTACGGGGGGCACAATCAGCCCCAGCATTTT
v_call: TRBV28; clone_size: NA; d_call: NA; j_call: TRBJ2-1; cdr3_aa: CASSLFGGSNHEQFF; cdr3_nt: TGTGCCAGCAGTTTATTTGGGGGGTCCAACCATGAGCAGTTCTTC
v_call: TRBV5-8; clone_size: NA; d_call: TRBD2; j_call: TRBJ2-5; cdr3_aa: CASSPLDSGTETQYF; cdr3_nt: TGTGCCAGCAGCCCTCTAGATAGCGGGACGGAGACCCAGTACTTC
v_call: TRBV30; clone_size: NA; d_call: NA; j_call: TRBJ1-6; cdr3_aa: CAWSSVYNSPLHF; cdr3_nt: TGTGCCTGGAGTAGCGTCTATAATTCACCCCTCCACTTT
v_call: TRBV7-9; clone_size: NA; d_call: NA; j_call: TRBJ1-1; cdr3_aa: CASSLGPGAFF; cdr3_nt: TGTGCCAGCAGCTTAGGACCGGGGGCTTTCTTT
v_call: TRBV25-1; clone_size: NA; d_call: TRBD1; j_call: TRBJ2-2; cdr3_aa: CASSDFPGQGSDTGELFF; cdr3_nt: TGTGCCAGCAGTGACTTCCCGGGACAGGGTTCGGACACCGGGGAGCTGTTTTTT